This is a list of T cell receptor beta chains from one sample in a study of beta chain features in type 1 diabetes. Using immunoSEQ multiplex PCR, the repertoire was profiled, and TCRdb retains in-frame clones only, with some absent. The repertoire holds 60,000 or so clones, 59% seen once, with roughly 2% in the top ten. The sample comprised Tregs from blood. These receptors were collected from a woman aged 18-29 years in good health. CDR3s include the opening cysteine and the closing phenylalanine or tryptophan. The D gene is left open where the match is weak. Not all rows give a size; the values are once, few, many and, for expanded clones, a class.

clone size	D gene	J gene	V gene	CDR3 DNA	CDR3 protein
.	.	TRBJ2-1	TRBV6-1	TGTGCCAGCAGGGACAGACGGAACAATGAGCAGTTCTTC	CASRDRRNNEQFF
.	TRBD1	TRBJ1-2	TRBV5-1	TGCGCCAGCAGCTCGCCCGGGACAGGGAAAACTAACTATGGCTACACCTTC	CASSSPGTGKTNYGYTF
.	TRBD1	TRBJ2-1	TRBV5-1	TGCGCCAGCAGCGGACAGGGAGGTCGCAATGAGCAGTTCTTC	CASSGQGGRNEQFF
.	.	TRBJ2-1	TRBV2	TGTGCCAGCAGGCAAGGAGTTTTGTTTAATGAGCAGTTCTTC	CASRQGVLFNEQFF
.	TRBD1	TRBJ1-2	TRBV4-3	TGCGCCAGCAGCCGGGACAGGGGCTCGAGCTACACCTTC	CASSRDRGSSYTF
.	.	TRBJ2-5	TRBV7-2	TGTGCCAGCAGCCGAGCTTACCAAGAGACCCAGTACTTC	CASSRAYQETQYF
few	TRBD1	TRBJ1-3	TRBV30	TGTGCCTGGAGGCGGGGACAGAGCTCTGGAAACACCATATATTTT	CAWRRGQSSGNTIYF
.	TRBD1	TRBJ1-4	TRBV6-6	TGTGCCAGCAGTTTTCCAACAGGGGGCGGGGGAAAACTGTTTTTT	CASSFPTGGGGKLFF
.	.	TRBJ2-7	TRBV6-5	TGTGCCAGCGGCCGGGGGATGGGCGAGCAGTACTTC	CASGRGMGEQYF
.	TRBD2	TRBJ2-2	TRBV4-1	TGCGCCAGCAGCGCGCTCCAGCTGAAGCGGGGAGGCACCGGGGAGCTGTTTTTT	CASSALQLKRGGTGELFF
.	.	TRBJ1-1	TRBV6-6	TGTGCCAGCAGCCGTTTTCAGGGGAGTAGTATAACTTTCTTT	CASSRFQGSSITFF
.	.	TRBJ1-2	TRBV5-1	TGCGCCAGCAGCACTCAAGGAGCAACGACGGGGAACTATGGCTACACCTTC	CASSTQGATTGNYGYTF
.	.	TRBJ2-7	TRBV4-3	TGCGCCAGCAGCCAAGAAAGTGGACAGTCCTACGAGCAGTACTTC	CASSQESGQSYEQYF
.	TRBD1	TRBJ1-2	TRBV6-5	TGTGCCAGCAGTAACAGGGACCCAGGGGGCTATGGCTACACCTTC	CASSNRDPGGYGYTF
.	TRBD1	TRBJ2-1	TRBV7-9	TGTGCCAGCAGCTTAGGGGACAGGGTGCGGGATGAGCAGTTCTTC	CASSLGDRVRDEQFF
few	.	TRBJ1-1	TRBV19	TGTGCCAGTAGTATAACCGGGTCGGGGGTAATTGAAGCTTTCTTT	CASSITGSGVIEAFF
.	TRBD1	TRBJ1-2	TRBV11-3	TGTGCCAGCAGCTATGGACAGGGGGGTACCTTC	CASSYGQGGTF
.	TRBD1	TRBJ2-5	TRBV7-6	TGTGCCAGCACCTTTTCTCCGGGACAGGGTGGAGAGACCCAGTACTTC	CASTFSPGQGGETQYF
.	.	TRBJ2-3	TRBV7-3	TGTGCCAGCAGCTTGGGGCAGCCCGGGGATACGCAGTATTTT	CASSLGQPGDTQYF
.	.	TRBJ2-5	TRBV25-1	TGTGCCAGCAGTGAAGGCTACGTGAGGGTGAAAGAGACCCAGTACTTC	CASSEGYVRVKETQYF
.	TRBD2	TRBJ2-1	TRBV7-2	TGTGCCAGCAGTTATAGCGGGATGGGAAATGAGCAGTTCTTC	CASSYSGMGNEQFF
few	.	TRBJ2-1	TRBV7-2	TGTGCCAGCAGCTTAGTGGCCGCCCAGCGGAATGAGCAGTTCTTC	CASSLVAAQRNEQFF
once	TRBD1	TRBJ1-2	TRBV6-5	TGTGCCAGCAGTACACAGGGGTATGGCTACACCTTC	CASSTQGYGYTF
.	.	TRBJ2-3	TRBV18	TGTGCCAGCTCACCACCGTCCAGGGTGGATACGCAGTATTTT	CASSPPSRVDTQYF
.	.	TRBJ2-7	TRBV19	TGTGCCAGTAGTATTCCAGGTAACTACGAGCAGTACTTC	CASSIPGNYEQYF
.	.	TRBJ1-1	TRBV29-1	TGCAGCGTAAGAGAGGCCACCACGGTAACTGAAGCTTTCTTT	CSVREATTVTEAFF
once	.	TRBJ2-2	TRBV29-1	TGCAGCGCCAAACAGGGAGCGAACACCGGGGAGCTGTTTTTT	CSAKQGANTGELFF
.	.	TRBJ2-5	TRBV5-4	TGTGCCAGCAGCTTACAAGGGACTCAAGAGACCCAGTACTTC	CASSLQGTQETQYF
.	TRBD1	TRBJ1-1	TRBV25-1	TGTGCCAGCAGTGACAGGGGGCGCGACACTGAAGCTTTCTTT	CASSDRGRDTEAFF
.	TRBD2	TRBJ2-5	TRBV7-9	TGTGCCAGCACCTGGGGGGGGGTGCAAGAGACCCAGTACTTC	CASTWGGVQETQYF
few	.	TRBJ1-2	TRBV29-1	TGCAGCGTTGTACGGGAAAACGAGGGTGGCTACACCTTC	CSVVRENEGGYTF
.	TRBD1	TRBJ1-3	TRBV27	TGTGCCAGCAGTCTTTGGCCACCGGGACAGGGAAGTGGAAACACCATATATTTT	CASSLWPPGQGSGNTIYF
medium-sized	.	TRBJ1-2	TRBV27	TGTGCCAGCAGTTTAGAGGGCCAACGAGGCTACACCTTC	CASSLEGQRGYTF